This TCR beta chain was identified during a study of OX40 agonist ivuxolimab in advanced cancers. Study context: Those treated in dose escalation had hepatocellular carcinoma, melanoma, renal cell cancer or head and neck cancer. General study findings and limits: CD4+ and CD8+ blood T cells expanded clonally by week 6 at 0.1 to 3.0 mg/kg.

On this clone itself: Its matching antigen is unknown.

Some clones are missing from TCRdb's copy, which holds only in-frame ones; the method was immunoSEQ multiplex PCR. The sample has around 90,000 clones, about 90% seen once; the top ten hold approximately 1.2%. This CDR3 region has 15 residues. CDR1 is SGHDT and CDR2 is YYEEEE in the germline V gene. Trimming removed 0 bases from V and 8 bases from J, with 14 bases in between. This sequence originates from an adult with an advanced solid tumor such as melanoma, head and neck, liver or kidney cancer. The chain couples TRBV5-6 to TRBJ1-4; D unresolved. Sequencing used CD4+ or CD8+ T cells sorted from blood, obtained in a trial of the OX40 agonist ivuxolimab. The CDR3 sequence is CASSLGVGRGEKLFF. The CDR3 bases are TGTGCCAGCAGCTTGGGGGTGGGAAGAGGCGAAAAACTGTTTTTT.